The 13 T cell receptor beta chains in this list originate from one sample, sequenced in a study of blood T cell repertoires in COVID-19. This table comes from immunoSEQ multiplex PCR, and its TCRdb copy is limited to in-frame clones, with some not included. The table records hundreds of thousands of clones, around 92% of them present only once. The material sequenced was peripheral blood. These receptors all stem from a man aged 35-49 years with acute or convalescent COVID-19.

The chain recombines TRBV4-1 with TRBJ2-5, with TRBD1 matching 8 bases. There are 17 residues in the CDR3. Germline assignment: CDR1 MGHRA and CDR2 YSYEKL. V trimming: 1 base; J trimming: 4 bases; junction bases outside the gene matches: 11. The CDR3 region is CASSQGRARGLGETQYF. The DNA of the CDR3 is TGCGCCAGCAGCCAAGGGAGGGCCAGGGGGCTTGGAGAGACCCAGTACTTC.

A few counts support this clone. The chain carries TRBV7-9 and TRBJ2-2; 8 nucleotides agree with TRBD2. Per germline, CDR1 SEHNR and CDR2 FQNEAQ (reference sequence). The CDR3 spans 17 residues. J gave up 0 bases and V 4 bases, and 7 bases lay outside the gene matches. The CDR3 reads CASSSTSGATNTGELFF. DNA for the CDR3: TGTGCCAGCAGCTCAACTAGCGGAGCGACGAACACCGGGGAGCTGTTTTTT.

CDR3 bases: TGTGCCAGCAAAAAAAGTGGGGCTACGGGTTTGCCTGAAGCTTTCTTT. Amino acids: CASKKSGATGLPEAFF. This chain links TRBV7-3 with TRBJ1-1, with D perhaps matching TRBD1 (5 bases). The germline V gene encodes CDR1 SGHTA and CDR2 FQGTGA. The CDR3 contains 16 residues. V was shortened by 7 bases and J by 6 bases, with 24 bases between the two germline ends.

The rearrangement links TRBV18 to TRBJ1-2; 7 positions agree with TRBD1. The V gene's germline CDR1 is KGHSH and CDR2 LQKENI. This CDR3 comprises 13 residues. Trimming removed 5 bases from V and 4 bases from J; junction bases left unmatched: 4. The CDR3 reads CASSGTDLYGYTF. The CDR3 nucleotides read TGTGCCAGCTCAGGGACAGACCTCTATGGCTACACCTTC.

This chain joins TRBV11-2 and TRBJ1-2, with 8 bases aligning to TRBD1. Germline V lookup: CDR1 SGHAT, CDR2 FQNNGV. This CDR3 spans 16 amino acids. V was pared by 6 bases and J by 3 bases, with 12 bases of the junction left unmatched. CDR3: CASRALQGEDDYGYTF. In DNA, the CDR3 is TGTGCCAGCAGAGCCTTACAGGGGGAAGATGACTATGGCTACACCTTC. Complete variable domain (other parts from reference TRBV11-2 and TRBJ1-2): EAGVAQSPRYKIIEKRQSVAFWCNPISGHATLYWYQQILGQGPKLLIQFQNNGVVDDSQLPKDRFSAERLKGVDSTLKIQPAKLEDSAVYLCASRALQGEDDYGYTFGSGTRLTVV.

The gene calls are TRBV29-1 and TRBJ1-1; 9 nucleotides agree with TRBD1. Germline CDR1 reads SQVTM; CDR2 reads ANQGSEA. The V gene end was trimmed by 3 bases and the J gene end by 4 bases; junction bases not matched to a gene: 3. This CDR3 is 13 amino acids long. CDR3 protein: CSVDIQGATEAFF. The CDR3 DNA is TGCAGCGTTGACATACAGGGGGCCACTGAAGCTTTCTTT.

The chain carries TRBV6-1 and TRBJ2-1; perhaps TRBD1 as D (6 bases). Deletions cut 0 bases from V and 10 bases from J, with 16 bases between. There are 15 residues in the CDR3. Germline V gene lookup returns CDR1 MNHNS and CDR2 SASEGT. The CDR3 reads CASSEATQGIGEQFF. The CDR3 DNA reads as TGTGCCAGCAGTGAAGCCACACAGGGTATTGGGGAGCAGTTCTTC.

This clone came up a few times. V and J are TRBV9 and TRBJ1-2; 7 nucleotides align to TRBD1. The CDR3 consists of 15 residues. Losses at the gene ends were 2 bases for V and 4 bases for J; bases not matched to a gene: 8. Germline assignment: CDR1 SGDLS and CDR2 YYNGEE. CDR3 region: CASSVAGQPVYGYTF. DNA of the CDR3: TGTGCCAGCAGCGTGGCGGGACAGCCCGTCTATGGCTACACCTTC.

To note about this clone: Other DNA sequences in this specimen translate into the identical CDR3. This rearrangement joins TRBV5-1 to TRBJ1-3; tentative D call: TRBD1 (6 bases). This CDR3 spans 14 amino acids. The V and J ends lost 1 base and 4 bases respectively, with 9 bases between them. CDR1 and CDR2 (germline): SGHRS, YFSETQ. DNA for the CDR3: TGCGCCAGCAGCTTGAGGGGGTCCGGAAACACCATATATTTT. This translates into CASSLRGSGNTIYF.

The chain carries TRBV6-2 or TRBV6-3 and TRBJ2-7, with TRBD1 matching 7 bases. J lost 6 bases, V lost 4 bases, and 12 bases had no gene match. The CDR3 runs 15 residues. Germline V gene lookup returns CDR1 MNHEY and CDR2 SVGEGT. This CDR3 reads CASSSYTVTGAEQYF. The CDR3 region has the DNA TGTGCCAGCAGTTCCTATACCGTTACAGGGGCCGAGCAGTACTTC.

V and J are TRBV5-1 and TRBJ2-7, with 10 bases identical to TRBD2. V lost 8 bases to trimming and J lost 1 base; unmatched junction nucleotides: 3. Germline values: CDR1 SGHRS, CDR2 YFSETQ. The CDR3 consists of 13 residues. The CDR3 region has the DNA TGCGCCAGTCGGACTAGCGGTTCCTACGAGCAGTACTTC. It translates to CASRTSGSYEQYF.

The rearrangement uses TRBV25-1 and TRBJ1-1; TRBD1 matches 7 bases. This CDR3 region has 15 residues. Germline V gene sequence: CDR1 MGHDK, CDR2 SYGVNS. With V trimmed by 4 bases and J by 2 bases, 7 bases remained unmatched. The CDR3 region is CASSGDSNGNTEAFF. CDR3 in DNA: TGTGCCAGCAGTGGGGACAGCAACGGCAACACTGAAGCTTTCTTT. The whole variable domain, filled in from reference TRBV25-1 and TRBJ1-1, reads EADIYQTPRYLVIGTGKKITLECSQTMGHDKMYWYQQDPGMELHLIHYSYGVNSTEKGDLSSESTVSRIRTEHFPLTLESARPSHTSQYLCASSGDSNGNTEAFFGQGTRLTVV.

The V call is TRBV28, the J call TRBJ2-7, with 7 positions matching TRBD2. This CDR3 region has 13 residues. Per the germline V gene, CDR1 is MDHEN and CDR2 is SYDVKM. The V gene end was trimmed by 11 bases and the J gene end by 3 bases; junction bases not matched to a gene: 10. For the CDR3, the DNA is TGTGCCTGGAGGGCGGCGGGAGTCTACGAGCAGTACTTC. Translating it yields CAWRAAGVYEQYF.